Listed below are T cell receptor beta chains from one sample, sequenced in a study of cytomegalovirus exposure and HLA in healthy donors. Assay: immunoSEQ multiplex PCR; the TCRdb copy retains only in-frame clones and omits some. The repertoire consists of 150,000 to 200,000 clones, with roughly 87% occurring once and the leading ten covering 0.9% to 1.2%. The sequenced sample was PBMCs. These receptors were taken from a boy between 2 and 10 years old in good health and CMV-seronegative. Both conserved end residues are part of each CDR3. A D gene is named only where the DNA matches it firmly. Expanded clones are given a class, and other clones once, few, many or no size at all.

J gene | V gene | clone size | D gene | CDR3 DNA | CDR3 protein
TRBJ1-5 | TRBV27 | - | TRBD1 | TGTGCCAGCAGAGTAGGACAGGGGCTCTATAGCAATCAGCCCCAGCATTTT | CASRVGQGLYSNQPQHF
TRBJ2-3 | TRBV27 | - | TRBD2 | TGTGCCAGCACTTTAGCGGGGGCTACGGATACGCAGTATTTT | CASTLAGATDTQYF
TRBJ1-2 | TRBV9 | - | TRBD1 | TGTGCCAGCAGCACGGACAGGGAATCTCATGGCTACACCTTC | CASSTDRESHGYTF
TRBJ1-6 | TRBV6-5 | - | - | TGTGCCAGCAGCCAGGGTCCAGGGGCCCTCCACTTT | CASSQGPGALHF
TRBJ2-7 | TRBV19 | once | TRBD1 | TGTGCCAGTAGTCCTTGGTCGGGACAGAAAGCCTACGAGCAGTACTTC | CASSPWSGQKAYEQYF
TRBJ2-2 | TRBV5-6 | - | - | TGTGCCAGCAGCTTCGGGTTCGTGACTGCGAACACCGGGGAGCTGTTTTTT | CASSFGFVTANTGELFF
TRBJ2-1 | TRBV6-4 | - | TRBD2 | TGTGCCAGCAGTGGTCGGAGTAGCGGGGGGATTACCTACAATGAGCAGTTCTTC | CASSGRSSGGITYNEQFF
TRBJ1-2 | TRBV19 | once | TRBD1 | TGTGCCAGTAGTGCCAGGACAGGGGGCGTCTATGGCTACACCTTC | CASSARTGGVYGYTF
TRBJ2-7 | TRBV6-1 | - | - | TGTGCCAGCAGTGTAAGGGGCGTTAGCTCCTACGAGCAGTACTTC | CASSVRGVSSYEQYF
TRBJ1-2 | TRBV12-5 | - | - | TGTGCTAGTGGTTTGGTACTGGGGCGGGGTTCAAACTATGGCTACACCTTC | CASGLVLGRGSNYGYTF
TRBJ1-1 | TRBV5-4 | - | TRBD1 | TGTGCCAGCAGCATGGACAGGTACTCCAGCATGAACACTGAAGCTTTCTTT | CASSMDRYSSMNTEAFF
TRBJ2-5 | TRBV4-1 | - | - | TGCGCCAGCAGCCATGAGGGTCCCCAAGAGACCCAGTACTTC | CASSHEGPQETQYF
TRBJ2-2 | TRBV7-6 | - | TRBD2 | TGTGCCAGCAGCTTTAGCGGGAGAAGCTCCGGGGAGCTGTTTTTT | CASSFSGRSSGELFF
TRBJ2-6 | TRBV7-9 | - | TRBD1 | TGTGCCAGCAGCGCCCCCACAGGGGGGAACTCTGGGGCCAACGTCCTGACTTTC | CASSAPTGGNSGANVLTF
TRBJ1-4 | TRBV11-2 | - | - | TGTGCCAGCAGCTTAGGGACAGATGAAAAACTGTTTTTT | CASSLGTDEKLFF
TRBJ2-1 | TRBV11-1 | - | TRBD2 | TGTGCCAGCAGCTTCCCCCGACTAGCGGGAGGGCCTCAGTTCTTC | CASSFPRLAGGPQFF
TRBJ1-5 | TRBV6-1 | - | TRBD1 | TGTGCCAGCAGTGGGACAGGGGGCGATCAGCCCCAGCATTTT | CASSGTGGDQPQHF
TRBJ2-3 | TRBV9 | - | TRBD2 | TGTGCCAGCAGCCCCGTAGCGGGGGGGCCCACAGATACGCAGTATTTT | CASSPVAGGPTDTQYF
TRBJ1-6 | TRBV10-3 | - | TRBD1 | TGTGCCACGGGACAGGATAATTCACCCCTCCACTTT | CATGQDNSPLHF
TRBJ1-3 | TRBV28 | - | - | TGTGCCAGCAGCGACTACGGGTCTGGAAACACCATATATTTT | CASSDYGSGNTIYF
TRBJ1-5 | TRBV30 | once | - | TGTGCCTGGAGCCCAGGGATCAGCAATCAGCCCCAGCATTTT | CAWSPGISNQPQHF
TRBJ2-6 | TRBV7-2 | - | TRBD2 | TGTGCCAGCAGCTCGGGGGGGTCTGGGGCCAACGTCCTGACTTTC | CASSSGGSGANVLTF
TRBJ1-1 | TRBV30 | few | - | TGTGCCTGTGGGCGGGCGAACACTGAAGCTTTCTTT | CACGRANTEAFF
TRBJ2-5 | TRBV27 | - | TRBD2 | TGTGCCAGCAGTCCTGGGGACTACCTACAAGAGACCCAGTACTTC | CASSPGDYLQETQYF
TRBJ2-5 | TRBV21-1 | - | - | TGTGCCAGCCGCGGGGTTGAAGAGACCCAGTACTTC | CASRGVEETQYF
TRBJ1-3 | TRBV30 | - | TRBD1 | TGTGCCTGGAGTGGACAGGGAAGCTCTGGAAACACCATATATTTT | CAWSGQGSSGNTIYF
TRBJ2-5 | TRBV6-1 | - | - | TGTGCCAGCAGGAGGGGGGGTGAGACCCAGTACTTC | CASRRGGETQYF
TRBJ1-2 | TRBV5-6 | - | TRBD1 | TGTGCCAGCAGCTGGGACAGGGGGAACTATGGCTACACCTTC | CASSWDRGNYGYTF
TRBJ2-2 | TRBV5-1 | - | TRBD2 | TGCGCCAGCAGCTTGGAGGGAGGGGTGAACACCGGGGAGCTGTTTTTT | CASSLEGGVNTGELFF
TRBJ2-7 | TRBV19 | once | - | TGTGCCAGTAGTCCATTCGGGTCCACCTACGAGCAGTACTTC | CASSPFGSTYEQYF
TRBJ2-2 | TRBV15 | - | TRBD2 | TGTGCCACCAGCAGAGCCCGACTAGCGGGGACCGGGGAGCTGTTTTTT | CATSRARLAGTGELFF
TRBJ2-1 | TRBV2 | - | TRBD1 | TGTGCCAGCAGTGAAGCGGGGACAGGAAGGTACAATGAGCAGTTCTTC | CASSEAGTGRYNEQFF
TRBJ2-4 | TRBV6-1 | - | TRBD1 | TGTGCCAGCATTTCGACAGGGAGTCGCCAAAACATTCAGTACTTC | CASISTGSRQNIQYF
TRBJ2-3 | TRBV5-4 | - | - | TGTGCCAGCAGCTTGGGGGGCGAACCCGAATTAATTCACACAGATACGCAGTATTTT | CASSLGGEPELIHTDTQYF
TRBJ2-7 | TRBV7-2 | - | - | TGTGCCAGCAGTACAACAGGGGGGGGCCCCTACGAGCAGTACTTC | CASSTTGGGPYEQYF
TRBJ1-3 | TRBV30 | - | - | TGTGCCTGGGTCGAGTCGGGAAACACCATATATTTT | CAWVESGNTIYF
TRBJ1-4 | TRBV10-3 | - | - | TGTGCCATCAGTGGAACGGGGGAAAAACTGTTTTTT | CAISGTGEKLFF
TRBJ2-1 | TRBV30 | - | - | TGTGCCTGGAGTAGCGGAGTTTACAATGAGCAGTTCTTC | CAWSSGVYNEQFF
TRBJ1-1 | TRBV19 | - | - | TGTGCCAGTACCTTCCAGTCCTTGAACACTGAAGCTTTCTTT | CASTFQSLNTEAFF
TRBJ1-4 | TRBV10-3 | - | - | TGTGCCATCAGTGAGTCTATTTCTGAAAAACTGTTTTTT | CAISESISEKLFF